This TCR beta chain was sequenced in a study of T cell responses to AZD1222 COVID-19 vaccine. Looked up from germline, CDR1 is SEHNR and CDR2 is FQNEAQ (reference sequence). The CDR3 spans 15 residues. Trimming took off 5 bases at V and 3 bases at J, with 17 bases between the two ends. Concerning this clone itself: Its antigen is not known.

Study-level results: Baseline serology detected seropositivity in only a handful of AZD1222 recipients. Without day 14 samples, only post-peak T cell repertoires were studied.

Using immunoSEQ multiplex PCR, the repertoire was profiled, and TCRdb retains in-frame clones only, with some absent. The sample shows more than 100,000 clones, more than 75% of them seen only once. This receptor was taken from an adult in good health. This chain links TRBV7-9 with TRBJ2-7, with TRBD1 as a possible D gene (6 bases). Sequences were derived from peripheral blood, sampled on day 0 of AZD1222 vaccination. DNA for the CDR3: TGTGCCAGCAGCGCCACGACAGGCGCCTACTACGAGCAGTACTTC. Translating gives CASSATTGAYYEQYF.